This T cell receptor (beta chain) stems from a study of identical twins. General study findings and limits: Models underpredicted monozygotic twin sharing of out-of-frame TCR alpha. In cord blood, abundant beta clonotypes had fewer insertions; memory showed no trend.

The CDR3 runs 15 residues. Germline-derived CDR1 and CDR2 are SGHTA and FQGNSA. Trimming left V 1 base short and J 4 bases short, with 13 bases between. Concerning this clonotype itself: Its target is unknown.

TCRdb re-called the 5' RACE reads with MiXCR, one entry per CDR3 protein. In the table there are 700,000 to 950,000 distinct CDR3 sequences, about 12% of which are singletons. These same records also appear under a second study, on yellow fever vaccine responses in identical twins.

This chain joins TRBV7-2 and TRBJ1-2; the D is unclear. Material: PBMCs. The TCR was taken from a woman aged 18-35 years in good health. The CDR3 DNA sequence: TGTGCCAGCAGCTTAGAGTTAGGACCGAGCTATGGCTACACCTTC. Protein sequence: CASSLELGPSYGYTF.